These 17 T cell receptor beta chains came from one sample sequenced in a study of cytomegalovirus exposure and HLA in healthy donors. TCRdb's copy holds only in-frame clones and misses some; the assay was immunoSEQ multiplex PCR. The sample holds 120,000 or so clones, 70% to 90% seen once. Material: PBMCs. The source is a man aged 18 to 29 in good health and CMV-seronegative.

The rearrangement uses TRBV5-1 and TRBJ2-5; TRBD2 aligns across 8 bases. The ends lost 6 bases at V and 5 bases at J; junction bases unmatched: 12. Per germline, CDR1 SGHRS and CDR2 YFSETQ. The CDR3 has 15 residues. CDR3 bases: TGCGCCAGCAATATTGTTGGCGGGGGGCGGGAGACCCAGTACTTC. This translates into CASNIVGGGRETQYF.

The CDR3 region has the DNA TGTGCCAGCAGTCCGCCTGGGGCGGGGGAAGAGACCCAGTACTTC. It is translated as CASSPPGAGEETQYF. The V call is TRBV11-2, the J call TRBJ2-5, with TRBD2 matching 7 bases. CDR3 size: 15 residues. The J segment lost 3 bases and the V segment lost 6 bases, leaving 10 bases of the junction unmatched. Germline loops: CDR1 SGHAT, CDR2 FQNNGV.

V gene TRBV7-2 combines with J gene TRBJ1-5, with D perhaps matching TRBD1 (5 bases). V was trimmed by 0 bases and J by 2 bases, leaving 20 bases between them. CDR1 SGHTA and CDR2 FQGNSA come from the germline V gene. This CDR3 region has 19 residues. CDR3 region: CASSLAKGRGYMGNQPQHF. The CDR3 DNA reads as TGTGCCAGCAGCTTAGCGAAGGGCCGGGGGTATATGGGCAATCAGCCCCAGCATTTT.

This sequence joins TRBV11-3 and TRBJ2-1, with TRBD2 matching 13 bases. In germline, CDR1 is SGHNT, CDR2 YENEEA. The CDR3 is 17 residues long. With V trimmed by 5 bases and J by 4 bases, 8 bases remained unmatched. CDR3 nucleotides: TGTGCCAGCAGCACATCCGGGACTAGCGGGGCATACAATGAGCAGTTCTTC. Translating it yields CASSTSGTSGAYNEQFF.

The CDR3 sequence is CASRSTRAGELKADTQYF. CDR3 nucleotides: TGTGCCAGCAGATCGACCCGCGCAGGGGAATTGAAGGCAGATACGCAGTATTTT. This chain joins TRBV11-2 and TRBJ2-3, with a possible D match to TRBD1 (6 bases). Germline CDR1 reads SGHAT; CDR2 reads FQNNGV. V was cut by 6 bases and J by 4 bases, with 26 bases left in between. The CDR3 is 18 amino acids.

This clone was seen only a few times. V gene TRBV9 combines with J gene TRBJ1-1; unclear D gene. Trimming removed 4 bases from V and 0 bases from J, with 7 bases in between. In germline, CDR1 is SGDLS, CDR2 YYNGEE. This CDR3 contains 13 residues. DNA for the CDR3: TGTGCCAGCAGCCCAGTCATGAACACTGAAGCTTTCTTT. Protein: CASSPVMNTEAFF.

In DNA, the CDR3 is TGTGCCAGCTGGCCCAGGGGGAGGCCAGATACGCAGTATTTT. Its protein product is CASWPRGRPDTQYF. The rearrangement joins TRBV6-6 to TRBJ2-3; D might be TRBD1 (7 bases). V lost 8 bases and J lost 4, with 16 bases in between. The CDR3 spans 14 residues. The germline CDR1 and CDR2 sequences are MNHNY and SVGAGI (reference sequence).

J is TRBJ1-1 and V is TRBV11-3; 9 bases align to TRBD1. V shed 1 base and J 4 bases; nucleotides not matched to a gene: 7. Germline CDR1 is SGHNT and CDR2 is YENEEA. The CDR3 length is 16 residues. CDR3 region: CASSLGGTGTGTEAFF. The CDR3 DNA reads as TGTGCCAGCAGCTTAGGCGGGACAGGGACTGGCACTGAAGCTTTCTTT.

The rearrangement uses TRBV6-1 and TRBJ2-1, with 9 bases aligning to TRBD2. This CDR3 has 14 amino acids. The trim removed 6 bases at V and 3 bases at J, leaving 3 bases unmatched. Looked up from germline, CDR1 is MNHNS and CDR2 is SASEGT. The CDR3 spells CASRGTSLYNEQFF. DNA for the CDR3: TGTGCCAGCAGAGGGACTAGCCTCTACAATGAGCAGTTCTTC.

This clone was detected ten times or more. The V and J genes are TRBV7-7 and TRBJ2-2; a possible D gene is TRBD1 (5 bases). V lost 1 base and J lost 5, with 11 bases in between. The CDR3 loop spans 15 amino acids. CDR1 SSHAT and CDR2 FNYEAQ come from the germline V gene (reference sequence). CDR3 protein: CASSLDQGRTGELFF. The CDR3 DNA sequence: TGTGCCAGCAGCTTAGATCAGGGTCGGACCGGGGAGCTGTTTTTT.

In DNA, the CDR3 is TGTGCCAGCAGCTTAAGGACGGGACAGGGAAGGAACGAGCAGTACTTC. It yields the protein CASSLRTGQGRNEQYF. The chain recombines TRBV9 with TRBJ2-7, with 9 bases matching TRBD1. Per germline, CDR1 SGDLS and CDR2 YYNGEE. The trim removed 4 bases at V and 5 bases at J, leaving 13 bases unmatched. The CDR3 is made up of 16 amino acids.

The chain carries TRBV27 and TRBJ2-1; weak D call: TRBD2 (5 bases). Germline CDR1 and CDR2: MNHEY and SMNVEV (reference sequence). The CDR3 loop spans 17 amino acids. Trimming removed 2 bases from V and 4 bases from J, with 18 bases in between. The CDR3 region is CASSLTHREYGYNEQFF. In DNA form, the CDR3 reads TGTGCCAGCAGTTTAACCCACCGGGAATACGGTTACAATGAGCAGTTCTTC.

V gene TRBV30 combines with J gene TRBJ1-6, with D unresolved. The CDR3 covers 15 residues. Germline V CDR1 and CDR2: GTSNPN, SVGIG (reference sequence). Trimming removed 2 bases at V and 7 bases at J, with 15 bases between. The CDR3 DNA is TGTGCCTGGAGTAACCGGGAAACTTTAAATTCACCCCTCCACTTT. This gives the protein CAWSNRETLNSPLHF.

J is TRBJ2-1 and V is TRBV29-1, with 14 nucleotides matching TRBD2. This CDR3 has 14 residues. Germline CDR1 and CDR2: SQVTM and ANQGSEA. Losses at the gene ends were 7 bases for V and 8 bases for J; bases not matched to a gene: 7. The DNA for the CDR3 is TGCAGCGAGACGGGACTAGCGGGAGTCGATGAGCAGTTCTTC. This translates into CSETGLAGVDEQFF.

The V call is TRBV18, the J call TRBJ2-3; D is perhaps TRBD1 (7 bases). The germline CDR1 and CDR2 sequences are KGHSH and LQKENI. Between the trimmed V and J ends, which lost 2 bases and 4 bases, there was a span of 16 bases. CDR3 size: 16 residues. The CDR3 spells CASSPGTQGGPDTQYF. In nucleotides, the CDR3 is TGTGCCAGCTCACCAGGGACGCAGGGGGGTCCAGATACGCAGTATTTT.

The chain joins TRBV28 to TRBJ2-7, with a possible D match to TRBD1 (5 bases). The V end was cut by 4 bases, the J end by 3 bases, with 16 bases between. Germline V lookup: CDR1 MDHEN, CDR2 SYDVKM. The length of the CDR3 is 15 residues. This CDR3 is CASSYMSGQNYEQYF. CDR3 in DNA: TGTGCCAGCAGTTATATGTCCGGACAAAACTACGAGCAGTACTTC.

The genes are TRBV7-9 and TRBJ2-7, with TRBD2 matching over 9 bases. J gave up 0 bases and V 4 bases, and 7 bases lay outside the gene matches. Germline V CDR1 and CDR2: SEHNR, FQNEAQ (reference sequence). CDR3 length equals 16 residues. CDR3 amino acids: CASSYDPGLASYEQYF. CDR3 DNA sequence: TGTGCCAGCAGCTATGATCCGGGACTAGCCTCCTACGAGCAGTACTTC.